Below are 26 T cell receptor beta chains sequenced from a single sample in a study of relationships among human T cell subsets. The T cell receptor alpha and beta CDR3 regions were amplified from mRNA by semiquantitative ARM-PCR. In ARM-PCR, communal superprimers followed tagged nested gene-specific primers for exponential amplification. TCRdb used MiXCR to reprocess the multiplex PCR reads, holding one entry per CDR3 protein. The repertoire holds around 15,000 distinct CDR3 sequences, with 62% as singletons. Sequences were obtained from total T cells sorted from blood. The receptors were sampled from a middle-aged man in good health.

This rearrangement joins TRBV12-3 or TRBV12-4 to TRBJ1-4, with D tentatively TRBD1 (5 bases). Trimming shortened V by 6 bases and J by 7 bases, and 9 bases separated the two germline ends. CDR3 length equals 12 residues. This chain's CDR3 is CASRGTAEKLFF. CDR3 sequence (DNA): TGTGCCAGCAGAGGGACGGCTGAAAAACTGTTTTTT.

The chain couples TRBV27 to TRBJ2-7, with no clear D. V was trimmed by 2 bases and J by 3 bases, leaving 14 bases between them. Germline V CDR1 and CDR2: MNHEY, SMNVEV (reference sequence). The CDR3 sequence is 15 residues long. CDR3 bases: TGTGCCAGCAGTTTAAGGTTTGCACGGAACTACGAGCAGTACTTC. It translates to CASSLRFARNYEQYF.

The chain has TRBV11-2 and TRBJ2-3, with 10 bases that match TRBD2. Germline CDR1 and CDR2: SGHAT and FQNNGV. Trimming at V came to 3 bases and at J to 5 bases, leaving 8 bases not matched to a gene. The CDR3 totals 16 residues. For the CDR3, the DNA is TGTGCCAGCAGCTTGGGAAGCGGGAGGGCGAGAGATACGCAGTATTTT. Protein sequence: CASSLGSGRARDTQYF.

This rearrangement joins TRBV5-1 to TRBJ2-3, with 8 bases matching TRBD1. Germline CDR1 reads SGHRS; CDR2 reads YFSETQ. The J segment lost 4 bases and the V segment lost 0 bases, leaving 7 bases of the junction unmatched. The CDR3 runs 16 residues. The CDR3 loop reads CASSLVVSGGADTQYF. CDR3 nucleotides: TGCGCCAGCAGCTTGGTGGTTTCAGGGGGCGCAGATACGCAGTATTTT.

This chain connects TRBV6-2 or TRBV6-3 to TRBJ1-1, with D maybe TRBD1 (6 bases). The germline CDR1 and CDR2 sequences are MNHEY and SVGEGT. There are 14 residues in the CDR3. Trimming stripped 6 bases from V and 6 bases from J, with 17 bases between. The CDR3 loop is CASSTGTLSSEAFF. CDR3 DNA: TGTGCCAGCAGCACCGGGACACTGTCGTCTGAAGCTTTCTTT.

V gene TRBV19 combines with J gene TRBJ1-5, with unresolved D. The V end lost 5 bases, the J end lost 3 bases, and 11 bases lay between the germline ends. The germline V gene encodes CDR1 LNHDA and CDR2 SQIVND (reference sequence). The CDR3 has 14 amino acids. Written as DNA, the CDR3 is TGTGCCAGTAGTCCGCAAGGAAACAATCAGCCCCAGCATTTT. Translated, it gives CASSPQGNNQPQHF.

The chain has TRBV7-9 and TRBJ1-2; D call uncertain. The CDR3 consists of 14 residues. CDR1 and CDR2 from the germline V gene are SEHNR and FQNEAQ (reference sequence). Trimming cost V 3 bases and J 2 bases, with 10 bases left between them. This CDR3 is CASSFSTGNYGYTF. The CDR3 DNA sequence: TGTGCCAGCAGCTTCTCAACGGGGAACTATGGCTACACCTTC.

This chain links TRBV7-8 with TRBJ1-1; 8 bases map to TRBD1. The CDR3 is made up of 16 amino acids. V lost 3 bases to trimming and J lost 5 bases; unmatched junction nucleotides: 11. Germline V lookup: CDR1 SGHVS, CDR2 FQNEAQ. The CDR3 region has the DNA TGTGCCAGCAGCTTTAGGGCAGGGGGCCTTGGGACTGAAGCTTTCTTT. This encodes CASSFRAGGLGTEAFF.

The chain combines TRBV28 with TRBJ1-4, with D perhaps TRBD1 (5 bases). The V end lost 3 bases, the J end lost 5 bases, and 10 bases lay between the germline ends. Looked up from germline, CDR1 is MDHEN and CDR2 is SYDVKM. This CDR3 is built from 14 residues. The CDR3 here is CASSFRGENEKLFF. Here the CDR3 DNA reads TGTGCCAGCAGTTTTCGAGGGGAGAATGAAAAACTGTTTTTT. The whole variable domain, remainder taken from reference TRBV28 and TRBJ1-4, is DVKVTQSSRYLVKRTGEKVFLECVQDMDHENMFWYRQDPGLGLRLIYFSYDVKMKEKGDIPEGYSVSREKKERFSLILESASTNQTSMYLCASSFRGENEKLFFGSGTQLSVL.

The rearrangement joins TRBV7-9 to TRBJ2-3; maybe TRBD2 (5 bases). CDR3 size: 14 residues. Trimming took 11 bases from V and 2 from J, leaving 17 bases between them. CDR1 SEHNR and CDR2 FQNEAQ come from the germline V gene (reference sequence). CDR3 loop: CAGVGQEDTDTQYF. CDR3 sequence (DNA): TGTGCCGGAGTCGGCCAGGAGGACACAGATACGCAGTATTTT.

This clonotype was seen only a few times. The rearrangement uses TRBV10-3 and TRBJ2-7; no definite D call. Germline lookup yields CDR1 ENHRY and CDR2 SYGVKD. The CDR3 is 13 residues long. V was shortened by 11 bases and J by 2 bases, with 16 bases between the two germline ends. The CDR3 reads CASTNFATYEQYF. In nucleotides, the CDR3 is TGTGCCTCGACGAACTTTGCTACCTACGAGCAGTACTTC.

The rearrangement joins TRBV29-1 to TRBJ2-5; 8 nucleotides align to TRBD2. This CDR3 is 15 amino acids long. The ends lost 3 bases at V and 2 bases at J; junction bases unmatched: 8. Germline CDR1 and CDR2: SQVTM and ANQGSEA. CDR3: CSVDWLAGGQETQYF. The CDR3 coding sequence is TGCAGCGTTGATTGGCTAGCGGGTGGGCAAGAGACCCAGTACTTC. Full variable domain (missing parts from reference TRBV29-1 and TRBJ2-5): SAVISQKPSRDICQRGTSLTIQCQVDSQVTMMFWYRQQPGQSLTLIATANQGSEATYESGFVIDKFPISRPNLTFSTLTVSNMSPEDSSIYLCSVDWLAGGQETQYFGPGTRLLVL.

The J gene is TRBJ2-7, the V gene TRBV29-1; possible D gene TRBD1, 7 bases. Between the trimmed V and J ends, which lost 5 bases and 3 bases, there was a span of 14 bases. Per the germline V gene, CDR1 is SQVTM and CDR2 is ANQGSEA. There are 13 residues in the CDR3. The CDR3 DNA reads as TGCAGCGTTAGGGGGACAGCGGGCTACGAGCAGTACTTC. This sequence encodes CSVRGTAGYEQYF.

This clonotype was detected a few times. The chain links TRBV11-2 to TRBJ2-1; TRBD2 aligns across 12 bases. The germline V gene encodes CDR1 SGHAT and CDR2 FQNNGV. Trimming cost V 5 bases and J 6 bases; bases outside gene matches: 5. CDR3 length equals 15 residues. CDR3 in DNA: TGTGCCAGCAGCATTCTAGCGGGAGGGCCCAATGAGCAGTTCTTC. The encoded protein is CASSILAGGPNEQFF.

This clonotype is medium-sized by share. The chain employs TRBV5-1 and TRBJ2-1, with 9 bases matching TRBD1. This CDR3 is built from 13 residues. CDR1 and CDR2 from the germline V gene are SGHRS and YFSETQ. The V and J ends lost 6 bases and 4 bases, in that order; junction bases with no gene match: 2. For the CDR3, the DNA is TGCGCCAGCATCGGACAGGGGTACAATGAGCAGTTCTTC. Protein: CASIGQGYNEQFF.

V usage is TRBV29-1 and J usage is TRBJ2-6; D is unclear. This CDR3 region has 13 residues. The V gene lost 7 bases and the J gene lost 1 base, with 8 bases spanning the gap. The V gene's germline CDR1 is SQVTM and CDR2 ANQGSEA. Here the CDR3 DNA reads TGCAGCGCCACCTCGTCTGGGGCCAACGTCCTGACTTTC. It translates to CSATSSGANVLTF.

This chain uses TRBV10-2 with TRBJ1-5; TRBD1 matches 11 bases. Losses at the gene ends were 1 base for V and 0 bases for J; bases not matched to a gene: 5. The CDR3 length is 18 residues. CDR1 and CDR2 (germline): WSHSY, SAAADI. Here the CDR3 reads CASSEWDRGTYSNQPQHF. CDR3 nucleotides: TGCGCCAGCAGTGAGTGGGACAGGGGGACCTATAGCAATCAGCCCCAGCATTTT.

This clonotype occurred once. The J gene is TRBJ2-3, the V gene TRBV28, with 9 bases matching TRBD1. The V segment lost 8 bases and the J segment 1 base; nucleotides outside the gene matches: 7. Germline V gene sequence: CDR1 MDHEN, CDR2 SYDVKM. The CDR3 runs 15 residues. In DNA form, the CDR3 reads TGTGCCAGCGGAACAGGGGGCGGCGGCACAGATACGCAGTATTTT. Its protein product is CASGTGGGGTDTQYF.

V usage is TRBV20-1 and J usage is TRBJ2-5; 9 bases align to TRBD2. CDR1 and CDR2 (germline): DFQATT, SNEGSKA (reference sequence). CDR3 length: 15 amino acids. Trimming removed 1 base from V and 2 bases from J; junction bases left unmatched: 5. The CDR3 bases are TGCAGTGCTAGAGCGGGACTAGCTCGTCAAGAGACCCAGTACTTC. Protein: CSARAGLARQETQYF.

The chain uses TRBV6-5 and TRBJ1-5, with D unresolved. The CDR3 covers 15 residues. V shed 4 bases and J shed 0 bases, with 10 bases lying between them. Germline V gene sequence: CDR1 MNHEY, CDR2 SVGAGI. In DNA, the CDR3 is TGTGCCAGCAGTTTTCTGGGAAATAGCAATCAGCCCCAGCATTTT. Encoded protein: CASSFLGNSNQPQHF.

V gene TRBV11-3 combines with J gene TRBJ2-5; 14 bases line up with TRBD2. V was pared by 6 bases and J by 4 bases, with 7 bases of the junction left unmatched. CDR3 length: 16 amino acids. Per germline, CDR1 SGHNT and CDR2 YENEEA. The chain's CDR3 is CASSRPGLAGVETQYF. The DNA of the CDR3 is TGTGCCAGCAGTCGACCGGGACTAGCGGGAGTAGAGACCCAGTACTTC. The full variable domain, completed using reference TRBV11-3 and TRBJ2-5, is EAGVVQSPRYKIIEKKQPVAFWCNPISGHNTLYWYLQNLGQGPELLIRYENEEAVDDSQLPKDRFSAERLKGVDSTLKIQPAELGDSAVYLCASSRPGLAGVETQYFGPGTRLLVL.

In DNA, the CDR3 is TGTGCCAGTAGTCGGACTAGCGGACAAGGTTCCTACGAGCAGTACTTC. Translating gives CASSRTSGQGSYEQYF. The J gene is TRBJ2-7, the V gene TRBV19; 10 bases are shared with TRBD2. J gave up 1 base and V 5 bases, and 8 bases lay outside the gene matches. Per the germline V gene, CDR1 is LNHDA and CDR2 is SQIVND (reference sequence). CDR3 length equals 16 residues.

The chain links TRBV20-1 to TRBJ1-2; tentatively, D is TRBD1 (5 bases). The CDR3 length is 14 residues. V was shortened by 1 base and J by 4 bases, with 13 bases between the two germline ends. Germline values: CDR1 DFQATT, CDR2 SNEGSKA (reference sequence). CDR3 sequence reads: CSARGDFHGYGYTF. Written as DNA, the CDR3 is TGCAGTGCTAGAGGGGACTTCCACGGCTATGGCTACACCTTC.

This clonotype appeared a few times. The V call is TRBV11-2, the J call TRBJ2-2; D is undetermined. Trimming removed 5 bases from V and 4 bases from J, with 8 bases in between. The CDR3 is 13 residues long. CDR1 SGHAT and CDR2 FQNNGV come from the germline V gene. As DNA, the CDR3 is TGTGCCAGCAGCACCCAAGGCACCGGGGAGCTGTTTTTT. Its translation: CASSTQGTGELFF.

The chain couples TRBV28 to TRBJ2-6; no clear D gene. Between the trimmed V and J ends, which lost 5 bases and 1 base, there was a span of 21 bases. This CDR3 has 19 amino acids. Germline V CDR1 and CDR2: MDHEN, SYDVKM. CDR3: CASSTPWVLSSSGANVLTF. The CDR3 coding sequence is TGTGCCAGCAGTACCCCCTGGGTTCTATCCAGTTCTGGGGCCAACGTCCTGACTTTC. Using reference TRBV28 and TRBJ2-6 for the parts outside the CDR3, the full variable domain is DVKVTQSSRYLVKRTGEKVFLECVQDMDHENMFWYRQDPGLGLRLIYFSYDVKMKEKGDIPEGYSVSREKKERFSLILESASTNQTSMYLCASSTPWVLSSSGANVLTFGAGSRLTVL.

The V call is TRBV7-9, the J call TRBJ2-7; D ambiguous. The CDR3 runs 12 residues. The V gene lost 3 bases and the J gene lost 4 bases, with 7 bases spanning the gap. Germline CDR1 and CDR2: SEHNR and FQNEAQ (reference sequence). The CDR3 loop reads CASSFKPYEQYF. CDR3 sequence (DNA): TGTGCCAGCAGCTTCAAGCCGTACGAGCAGTACTTC.